This T cell receptor beta chain was captured in a study of control samples from healthy donors and cancer patients. CDR1 and CDR2 from the germline V gene are GTSNPN and SVGIG (reference sequence). Deletions cut 3 bases from V and 3 bases from J, with 2 bases between. There are 11 residues in the CDR3. Produced via immunoSEQ multiplex PCR; TCRdb's table is partial and in-frame only. The data show about 220,000 clones, around 94% seen once. This clone turned up a few times. Sequences were obtained from blood. This chain links TRBV30 with TRBJ2-2, with D unresolved. The source is a man aged 45-65 years in good health. The DNA of the CDR3 is TGTGCCTGGAGCCACACCGGGGAGCTGTTTTTT. It codes for CAWSHTGELFF.